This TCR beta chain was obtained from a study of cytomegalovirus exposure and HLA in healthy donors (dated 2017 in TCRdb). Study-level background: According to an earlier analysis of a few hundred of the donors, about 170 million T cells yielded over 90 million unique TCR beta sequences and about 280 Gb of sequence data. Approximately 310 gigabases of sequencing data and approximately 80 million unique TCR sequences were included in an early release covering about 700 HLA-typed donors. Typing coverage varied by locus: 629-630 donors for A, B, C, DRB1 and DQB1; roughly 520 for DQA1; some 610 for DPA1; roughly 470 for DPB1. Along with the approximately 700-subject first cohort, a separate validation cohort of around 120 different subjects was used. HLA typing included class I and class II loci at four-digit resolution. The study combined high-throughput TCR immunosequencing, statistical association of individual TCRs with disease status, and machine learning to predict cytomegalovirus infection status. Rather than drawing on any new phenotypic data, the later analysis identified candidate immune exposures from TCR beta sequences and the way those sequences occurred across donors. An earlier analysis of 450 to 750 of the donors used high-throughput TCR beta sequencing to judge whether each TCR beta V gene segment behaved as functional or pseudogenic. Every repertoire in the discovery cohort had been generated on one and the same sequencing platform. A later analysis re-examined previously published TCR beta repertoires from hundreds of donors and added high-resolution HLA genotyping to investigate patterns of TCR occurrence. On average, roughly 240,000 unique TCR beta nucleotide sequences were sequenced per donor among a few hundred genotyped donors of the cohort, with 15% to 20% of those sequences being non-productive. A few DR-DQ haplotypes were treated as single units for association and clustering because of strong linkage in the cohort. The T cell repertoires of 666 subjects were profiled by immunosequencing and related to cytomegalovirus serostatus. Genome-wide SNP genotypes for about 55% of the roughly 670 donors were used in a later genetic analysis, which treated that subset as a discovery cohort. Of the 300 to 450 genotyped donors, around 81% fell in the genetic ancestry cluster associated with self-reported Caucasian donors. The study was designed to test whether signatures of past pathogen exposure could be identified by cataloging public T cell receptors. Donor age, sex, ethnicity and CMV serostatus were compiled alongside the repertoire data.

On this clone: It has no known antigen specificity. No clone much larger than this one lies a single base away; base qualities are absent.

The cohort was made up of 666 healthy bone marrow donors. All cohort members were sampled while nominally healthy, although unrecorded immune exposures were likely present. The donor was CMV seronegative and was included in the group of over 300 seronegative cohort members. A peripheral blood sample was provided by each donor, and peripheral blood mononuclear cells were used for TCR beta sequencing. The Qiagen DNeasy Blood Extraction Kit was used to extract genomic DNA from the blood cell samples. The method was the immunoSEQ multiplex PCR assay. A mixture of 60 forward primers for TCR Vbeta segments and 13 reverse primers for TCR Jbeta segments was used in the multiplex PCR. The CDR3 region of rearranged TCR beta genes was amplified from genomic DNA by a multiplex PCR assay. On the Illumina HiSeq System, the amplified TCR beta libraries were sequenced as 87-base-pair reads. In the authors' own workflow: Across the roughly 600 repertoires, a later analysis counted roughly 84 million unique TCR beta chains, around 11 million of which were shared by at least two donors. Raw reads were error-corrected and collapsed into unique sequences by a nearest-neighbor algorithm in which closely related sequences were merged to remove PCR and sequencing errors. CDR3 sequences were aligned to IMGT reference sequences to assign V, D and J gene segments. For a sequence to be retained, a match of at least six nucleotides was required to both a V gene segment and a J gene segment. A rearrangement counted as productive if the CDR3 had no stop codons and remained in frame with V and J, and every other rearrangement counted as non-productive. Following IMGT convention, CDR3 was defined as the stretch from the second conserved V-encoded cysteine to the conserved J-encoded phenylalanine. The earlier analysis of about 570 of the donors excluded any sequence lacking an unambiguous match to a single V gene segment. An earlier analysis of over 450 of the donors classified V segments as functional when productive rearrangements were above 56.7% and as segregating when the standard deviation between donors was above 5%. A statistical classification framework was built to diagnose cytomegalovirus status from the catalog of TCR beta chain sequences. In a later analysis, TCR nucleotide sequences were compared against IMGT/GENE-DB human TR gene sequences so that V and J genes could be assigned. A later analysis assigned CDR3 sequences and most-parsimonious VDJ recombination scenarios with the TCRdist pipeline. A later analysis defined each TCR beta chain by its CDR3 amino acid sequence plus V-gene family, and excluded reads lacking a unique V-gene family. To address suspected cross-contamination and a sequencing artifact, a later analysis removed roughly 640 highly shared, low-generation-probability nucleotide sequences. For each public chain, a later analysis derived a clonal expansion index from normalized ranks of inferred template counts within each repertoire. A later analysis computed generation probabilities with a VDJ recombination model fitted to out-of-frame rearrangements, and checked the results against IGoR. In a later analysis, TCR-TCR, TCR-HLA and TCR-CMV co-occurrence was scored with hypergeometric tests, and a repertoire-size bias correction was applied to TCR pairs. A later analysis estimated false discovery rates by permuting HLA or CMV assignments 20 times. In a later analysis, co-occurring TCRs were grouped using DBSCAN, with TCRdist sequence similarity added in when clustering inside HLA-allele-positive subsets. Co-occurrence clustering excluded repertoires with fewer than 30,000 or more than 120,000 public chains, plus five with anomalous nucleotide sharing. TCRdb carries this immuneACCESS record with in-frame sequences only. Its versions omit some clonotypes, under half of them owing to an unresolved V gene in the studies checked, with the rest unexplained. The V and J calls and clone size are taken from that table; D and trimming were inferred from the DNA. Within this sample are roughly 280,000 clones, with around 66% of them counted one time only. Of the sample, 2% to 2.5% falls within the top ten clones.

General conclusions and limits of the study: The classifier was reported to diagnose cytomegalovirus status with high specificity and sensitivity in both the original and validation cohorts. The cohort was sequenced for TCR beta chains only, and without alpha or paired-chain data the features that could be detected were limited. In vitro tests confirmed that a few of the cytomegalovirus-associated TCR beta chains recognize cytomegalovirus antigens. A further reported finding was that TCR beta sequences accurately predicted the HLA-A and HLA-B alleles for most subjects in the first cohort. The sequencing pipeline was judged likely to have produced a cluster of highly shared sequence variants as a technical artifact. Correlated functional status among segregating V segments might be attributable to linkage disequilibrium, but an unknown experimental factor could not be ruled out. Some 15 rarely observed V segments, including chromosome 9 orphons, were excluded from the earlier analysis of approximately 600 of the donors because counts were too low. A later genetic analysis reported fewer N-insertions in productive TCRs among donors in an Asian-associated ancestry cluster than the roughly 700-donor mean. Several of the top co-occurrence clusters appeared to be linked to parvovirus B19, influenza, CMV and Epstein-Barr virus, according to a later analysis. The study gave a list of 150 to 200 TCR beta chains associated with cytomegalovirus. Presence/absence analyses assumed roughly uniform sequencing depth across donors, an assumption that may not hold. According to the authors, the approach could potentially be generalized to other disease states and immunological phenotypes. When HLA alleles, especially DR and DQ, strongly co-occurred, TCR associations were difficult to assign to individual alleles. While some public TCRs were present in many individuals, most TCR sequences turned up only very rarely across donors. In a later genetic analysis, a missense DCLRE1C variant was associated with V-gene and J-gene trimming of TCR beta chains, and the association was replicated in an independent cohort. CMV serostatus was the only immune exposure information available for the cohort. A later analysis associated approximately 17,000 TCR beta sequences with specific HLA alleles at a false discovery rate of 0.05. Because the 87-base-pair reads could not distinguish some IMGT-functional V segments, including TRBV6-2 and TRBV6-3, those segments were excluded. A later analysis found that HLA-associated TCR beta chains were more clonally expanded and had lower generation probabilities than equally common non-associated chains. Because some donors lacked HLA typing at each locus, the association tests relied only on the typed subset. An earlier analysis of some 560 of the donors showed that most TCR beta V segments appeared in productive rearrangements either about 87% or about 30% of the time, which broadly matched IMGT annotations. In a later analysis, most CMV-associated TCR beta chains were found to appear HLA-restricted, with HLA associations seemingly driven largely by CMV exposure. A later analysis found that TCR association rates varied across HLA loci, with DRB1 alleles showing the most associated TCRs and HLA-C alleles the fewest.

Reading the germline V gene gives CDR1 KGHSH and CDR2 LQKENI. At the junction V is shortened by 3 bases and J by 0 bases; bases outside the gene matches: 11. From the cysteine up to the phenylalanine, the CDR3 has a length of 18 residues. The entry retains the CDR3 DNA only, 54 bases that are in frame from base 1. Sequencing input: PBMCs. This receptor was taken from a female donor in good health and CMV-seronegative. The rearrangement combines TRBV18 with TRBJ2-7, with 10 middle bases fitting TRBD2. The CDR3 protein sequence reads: CASSPRRGLAEVSYEQYF. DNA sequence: TGTGCCAGCTCACCTCGAAGAGGACTAGCGGAGGTCTCCTACGAGCAGTACTTC.